The clone carrying this T cell receptor beta chain was recorded many times. This specimen belongs to a study of CD8 T cells in ankylosing spondylitis. V lost 5 bases to trimming and J lost 4 bases, with 11 bases between them. The CDR3 is 13 residues long. Per germline, CDR1 SGHTA and CDR2 FQGNSA. As the method for making TCR beta libraries, quantitative 5'-RACE with molecular barcodes was used. Each CDR3 protein is one row after TCRdb ran MiXCR on the 5' RACE reads. Among roughly 90,000 distinct CDR3 sequences listed, about 7.7% were seen once. Sequenced sample: blood, either unsorted or a sorted T cell fraction (not recorded which). This sequence joins TRBV7-2 and TRBJ1-1; D remains ambiguous. The origin of this receptor is a male donor with ankylosing spondylitis or in good health (not recorded which). CDR3: CASSTQKFTEAFF. Here the CDR3 DNA reads TGTGCCAGCAGCACACAGAAATTCACTGAAGCTTTCTTT.